This T cell receptor beta chain was recorded in a study of early T cells in non-severe SARS-CoV-2 infection. About the study: Sequenced material consisted of bulk RNA (from unsorted whole blood), and chains were unpaired. The study, taken as a whole, reports: Sequences matched to VDJdb favored anti-spike CD8 responses, while private and CD4 specificities were missed.

Unique molecular identifiers were affixed to single, distinct cDNA molecules. One entry per CDR3 protein, called by TCRdb with MiXCR from the 5' RACE reads. Of roughly 54,000 distinct CDR3 sequences in the sample, around 8.3% were seen once. This clonotype was detected a few times. What it binds is unknown. The CDR3 consists of 13 residues. Trimming left V 2 bases short and J 8 bases short, with 12 bases between. Germline V CDR1 and CDR2: PRHDT, FYEKMQ (reference sequence). The rearrangement joins TRBV13 to TRBJ1-2; D call uncertain. Source: whole blood, taken at baseline. The receptor was derived from an adult who was a healthcare worker with PCR-confirmed SARS-CoV-2 infection or an uninfected control (not recorded which). The CDR3 here is CASSLRGWRGYTF. The CDR3 bases are TGTGCCAGCAGCTTAAGAGGCTGGCGCGGCTACACCTTC.